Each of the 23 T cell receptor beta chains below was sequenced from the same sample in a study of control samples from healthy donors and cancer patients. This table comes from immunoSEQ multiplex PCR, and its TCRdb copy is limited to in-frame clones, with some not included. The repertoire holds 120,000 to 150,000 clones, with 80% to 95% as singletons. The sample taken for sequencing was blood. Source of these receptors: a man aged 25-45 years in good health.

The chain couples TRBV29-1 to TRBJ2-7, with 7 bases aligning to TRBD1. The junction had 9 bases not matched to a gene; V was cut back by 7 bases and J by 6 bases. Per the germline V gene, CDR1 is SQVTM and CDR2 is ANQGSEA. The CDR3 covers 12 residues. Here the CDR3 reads CSGGQSFAEQYF. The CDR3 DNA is TGCAGCGGGGGACAGTCATTTGCCGAGCAGTACTTC.

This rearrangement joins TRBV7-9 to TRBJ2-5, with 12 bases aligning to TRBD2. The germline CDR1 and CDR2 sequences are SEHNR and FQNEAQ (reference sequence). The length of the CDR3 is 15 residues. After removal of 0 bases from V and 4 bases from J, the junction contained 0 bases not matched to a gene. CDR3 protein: CASSLALAGGETQYF. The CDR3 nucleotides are TGTGCCAGCAGCTTAGCACTAGCGGGAGGAGAGACCCAGTACTTC.

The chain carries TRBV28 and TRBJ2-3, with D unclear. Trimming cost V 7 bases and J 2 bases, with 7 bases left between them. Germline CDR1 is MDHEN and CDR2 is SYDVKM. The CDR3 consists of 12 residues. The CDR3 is CASTRATDTQYF. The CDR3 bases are TGTGCCAGCACACGAGCCACAGATACGCAGTATTTT.

For the CDR3, the DNA is TGTGCCAGTAGGGACAGTTACATGAACACTGAAGCTTTCTTT. Amino acid sequence: CASRDSYMNTEAFF. The chain is built from TRBV19 and TRBJ1-1, with D tentatively TRBD1 (6 bases). V lost 6 bases to trimming and J lost 0 bases, with 11 bases between them. Germline V gene lookup returns CDR1 LNHDA and CDR2 SQIVND (reference sequence). The CDR3 is 14 residues long.

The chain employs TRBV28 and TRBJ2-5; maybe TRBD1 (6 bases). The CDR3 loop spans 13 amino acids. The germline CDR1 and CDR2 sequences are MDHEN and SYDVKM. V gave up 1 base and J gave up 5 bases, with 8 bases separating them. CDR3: CASSLSDSETQYF. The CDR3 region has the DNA TGTGCCAGCAGTTTATCGGACAGTGAGACCCAGTACTTC. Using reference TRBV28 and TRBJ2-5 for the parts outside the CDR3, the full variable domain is DVKVTQSSRYLVKRTGEKVFLECVQDMDHENMFWYRQDPGLGLRLIYFSYDVKMKEKGDIPEGYSVSREKKERFSLILESASTNQTSMYLCASSLSDSETQYFGPGTRLLVL.

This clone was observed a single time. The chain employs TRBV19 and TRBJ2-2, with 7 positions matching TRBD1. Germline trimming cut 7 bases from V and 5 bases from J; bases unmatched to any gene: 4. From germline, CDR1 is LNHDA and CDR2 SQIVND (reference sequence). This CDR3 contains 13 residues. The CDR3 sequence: CASNRGSTGELFF. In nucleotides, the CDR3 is TGTGCCAGTAACAGGGGTAGTACCGGGGAGCTGTTTTTT.

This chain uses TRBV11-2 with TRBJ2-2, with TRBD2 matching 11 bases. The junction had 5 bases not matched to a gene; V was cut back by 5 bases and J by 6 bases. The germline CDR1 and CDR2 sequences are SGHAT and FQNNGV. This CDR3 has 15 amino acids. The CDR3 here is CASSILAGGAGELFF. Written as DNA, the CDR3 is TGTGCCAGCAGCATCCTAGCGGGAGGTGCCGGGGAGCTGTTTTTT.

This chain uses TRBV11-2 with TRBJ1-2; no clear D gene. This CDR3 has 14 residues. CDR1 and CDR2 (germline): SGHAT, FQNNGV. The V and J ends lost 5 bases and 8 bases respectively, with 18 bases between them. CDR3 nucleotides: TGTGCCAGCAGCCCTAGCCCCCCCGGGAACGGCTACACCTTC. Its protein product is CASSPSPPGNGYTF.

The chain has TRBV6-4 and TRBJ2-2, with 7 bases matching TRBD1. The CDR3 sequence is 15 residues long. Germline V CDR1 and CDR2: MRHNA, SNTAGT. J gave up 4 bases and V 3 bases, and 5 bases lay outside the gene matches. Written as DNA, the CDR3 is TGTGCCAGCAGTGAACAGGGGTCTGGCACCGGGGAGCTGTTTTTT. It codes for CASSEQGSGTGELFF.

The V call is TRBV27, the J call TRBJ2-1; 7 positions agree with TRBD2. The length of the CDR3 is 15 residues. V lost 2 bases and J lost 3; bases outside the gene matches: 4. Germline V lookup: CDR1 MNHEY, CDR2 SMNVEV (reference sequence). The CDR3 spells CASSLMLADYNEQFF. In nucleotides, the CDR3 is TGTGCCAGCAGTTTAATGCTAGCGGACTACAATGAGCAGTTCTTC.

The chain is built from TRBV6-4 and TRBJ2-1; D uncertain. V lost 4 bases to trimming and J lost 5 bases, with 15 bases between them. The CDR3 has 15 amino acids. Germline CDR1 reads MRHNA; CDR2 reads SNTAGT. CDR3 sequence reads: CASSATETRNNEQFF. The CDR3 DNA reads TGTGCCAGCAGTGCAACGGAGACCAGGAACAATGAGCAGTTCTTC.

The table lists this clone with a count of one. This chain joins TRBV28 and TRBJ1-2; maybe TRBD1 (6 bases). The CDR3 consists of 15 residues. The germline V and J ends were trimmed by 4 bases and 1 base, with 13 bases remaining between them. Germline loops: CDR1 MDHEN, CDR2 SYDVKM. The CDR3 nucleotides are TGTGCCAGCAGTTATCTGGACAGACTTAACTATGGCTACACCTTC. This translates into CASSYLDRLNYGYTF.

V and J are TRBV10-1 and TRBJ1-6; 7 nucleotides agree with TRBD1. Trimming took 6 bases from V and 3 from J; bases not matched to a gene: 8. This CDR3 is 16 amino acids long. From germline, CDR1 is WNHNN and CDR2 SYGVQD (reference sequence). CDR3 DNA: TGCGCCAGCAGGGGACAGCCGACAGTCTATAATTCACCCCTCCACTTT. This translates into CASRGQPTVYNSPLHF.

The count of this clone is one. The CDR3 protein is CASSYSRGQPQHF. CDR3 in DNA: TGTGCCAGCAGTTACTCCCGGGGTCAGCCCCAGCATTTT. The genes are TRBV6-2 or TRBV6-3 and TRBJ1-5; no clear D. CDR3 length: 13 residues. The germline gives CDR1 MNHEY, CDR2 SVGEGT. The V end was cut by 0 bases, the J end by 6 bases, with 6 bases between.

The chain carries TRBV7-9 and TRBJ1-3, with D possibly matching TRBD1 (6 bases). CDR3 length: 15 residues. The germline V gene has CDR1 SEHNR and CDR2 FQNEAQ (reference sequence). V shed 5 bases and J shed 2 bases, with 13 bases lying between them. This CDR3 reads CASSILQGTGNTIYF. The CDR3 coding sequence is TGTGCCAGCAGCATACTACAGGGTACTGGAAACACCATATATTTT.

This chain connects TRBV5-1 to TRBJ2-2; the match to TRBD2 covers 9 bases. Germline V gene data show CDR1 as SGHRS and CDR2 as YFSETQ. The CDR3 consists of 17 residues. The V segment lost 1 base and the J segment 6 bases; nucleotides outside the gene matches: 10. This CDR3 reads CASSLTGGSGSSGELFF. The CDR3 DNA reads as TGCGCCAGCAGCTTGACTGGGGGTAGCGGGAGTTCCGGGGAGCTGTTTTTT.

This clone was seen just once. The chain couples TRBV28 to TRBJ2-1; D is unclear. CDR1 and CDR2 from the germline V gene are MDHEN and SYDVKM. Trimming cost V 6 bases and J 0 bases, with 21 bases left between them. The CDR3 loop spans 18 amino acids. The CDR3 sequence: CASSLLPRGRVSYNEQFF. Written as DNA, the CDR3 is TGTGCCAGCAGCTTACTACCCCGAGGACGGGTCTCCTACAATGAGCAGTTCTTC.

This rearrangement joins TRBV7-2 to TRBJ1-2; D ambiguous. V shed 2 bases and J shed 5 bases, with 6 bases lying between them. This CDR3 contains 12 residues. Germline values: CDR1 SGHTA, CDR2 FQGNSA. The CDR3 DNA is TGTGCCAGCAGCTTATTGGATTATGGCTACACCTTC. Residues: CASSLLDYGYTF.

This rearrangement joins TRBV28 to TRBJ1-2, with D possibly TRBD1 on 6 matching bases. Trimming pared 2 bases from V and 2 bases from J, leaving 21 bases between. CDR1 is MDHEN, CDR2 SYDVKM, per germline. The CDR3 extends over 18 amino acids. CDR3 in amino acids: CASSLLVSGGEGNYGYTF. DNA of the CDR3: TGTGCCAGCAGTTTACTAGTATCGGGGGGCGAGGGAAACTATGGCTACACCTTC.

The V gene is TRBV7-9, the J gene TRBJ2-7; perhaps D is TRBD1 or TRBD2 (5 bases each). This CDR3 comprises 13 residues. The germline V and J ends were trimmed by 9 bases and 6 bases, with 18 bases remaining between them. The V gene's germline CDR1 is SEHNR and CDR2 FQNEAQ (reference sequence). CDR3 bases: TGTGCCAGTGCCGGGACCAGAGCGATCGAGCAGTACTTC. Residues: CASAGTRAIEQYF.

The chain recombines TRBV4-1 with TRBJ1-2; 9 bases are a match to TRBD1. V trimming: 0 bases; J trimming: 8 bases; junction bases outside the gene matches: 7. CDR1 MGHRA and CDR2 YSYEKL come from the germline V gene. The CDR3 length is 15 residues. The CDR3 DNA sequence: TGCGCCAGCAGCCAAGAAGGAGGGACAGGGTGGGGCTACACCTTC. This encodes CASSQEGGTGWGYTF.

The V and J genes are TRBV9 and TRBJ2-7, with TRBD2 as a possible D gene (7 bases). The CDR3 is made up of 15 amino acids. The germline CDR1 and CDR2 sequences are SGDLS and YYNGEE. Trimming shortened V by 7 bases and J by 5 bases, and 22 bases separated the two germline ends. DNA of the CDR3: TGTGCCAGCCGCGGAGGGGGGGGCGCGGTCAACGAGCAGTACTTC. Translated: CASRGGGGAVNEQYF.

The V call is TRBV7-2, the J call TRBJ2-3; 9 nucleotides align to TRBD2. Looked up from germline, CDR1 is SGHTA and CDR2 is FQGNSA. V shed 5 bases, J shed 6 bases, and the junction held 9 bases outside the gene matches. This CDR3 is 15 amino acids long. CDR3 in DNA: TGTGCCAGCAGCCCCTCGGGACTAGCTTTTGATACGCAGTATTTT. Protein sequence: CASSPSGLAFDTQYF.